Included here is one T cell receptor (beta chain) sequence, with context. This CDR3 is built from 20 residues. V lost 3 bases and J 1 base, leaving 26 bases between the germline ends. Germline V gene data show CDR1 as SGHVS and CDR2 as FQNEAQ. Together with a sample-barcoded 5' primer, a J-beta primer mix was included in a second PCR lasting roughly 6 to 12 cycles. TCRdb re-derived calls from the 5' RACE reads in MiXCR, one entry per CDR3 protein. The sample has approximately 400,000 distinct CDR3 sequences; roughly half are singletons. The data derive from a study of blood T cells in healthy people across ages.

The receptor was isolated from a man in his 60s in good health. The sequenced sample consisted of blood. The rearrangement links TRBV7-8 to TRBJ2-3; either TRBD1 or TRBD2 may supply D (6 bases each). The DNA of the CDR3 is TGTGCCAGCAGCTTGCGGGAACCCAGGGGTGGGAAGCGGTGCACAGATACGCAGTATTTT. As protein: CASSLREPRGGKRCTDTQYF.